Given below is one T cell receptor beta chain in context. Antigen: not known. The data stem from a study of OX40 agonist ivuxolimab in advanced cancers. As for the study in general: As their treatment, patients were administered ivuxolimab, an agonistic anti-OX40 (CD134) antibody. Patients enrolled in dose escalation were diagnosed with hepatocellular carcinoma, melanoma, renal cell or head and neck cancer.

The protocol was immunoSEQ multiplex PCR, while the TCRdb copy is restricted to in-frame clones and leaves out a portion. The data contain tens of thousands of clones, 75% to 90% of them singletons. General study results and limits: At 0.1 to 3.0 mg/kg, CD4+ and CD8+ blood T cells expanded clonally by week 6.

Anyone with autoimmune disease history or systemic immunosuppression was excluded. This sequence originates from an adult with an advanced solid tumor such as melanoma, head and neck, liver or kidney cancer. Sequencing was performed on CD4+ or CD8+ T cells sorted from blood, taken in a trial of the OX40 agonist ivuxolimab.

CDR3: CASSLGSGNTIYF. In DNA, the CDR3 is TGCGCCAGCAGCTTGGGTTCTGGAAACACCATATATTTT. The chain recombines TRBV5-1 with TRBJ1-3; D uncertain. Trimming removed 0 bases at V and 1 base at J, with 2 bases between. The CDR3 loop spans 13 amino acids. Germline loops: CDR1 SGHRS, CDR2 YFSETQ.